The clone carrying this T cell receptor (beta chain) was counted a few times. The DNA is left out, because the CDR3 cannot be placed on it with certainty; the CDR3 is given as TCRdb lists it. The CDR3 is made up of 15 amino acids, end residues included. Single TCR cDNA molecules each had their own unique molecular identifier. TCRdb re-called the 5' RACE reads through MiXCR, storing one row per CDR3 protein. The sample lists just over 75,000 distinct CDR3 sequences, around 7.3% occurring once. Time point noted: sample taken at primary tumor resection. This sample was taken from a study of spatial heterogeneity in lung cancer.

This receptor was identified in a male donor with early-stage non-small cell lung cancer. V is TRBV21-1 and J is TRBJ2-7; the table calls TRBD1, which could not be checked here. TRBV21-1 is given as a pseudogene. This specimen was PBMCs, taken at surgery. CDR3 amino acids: CASTQGYRCLHEQYF.